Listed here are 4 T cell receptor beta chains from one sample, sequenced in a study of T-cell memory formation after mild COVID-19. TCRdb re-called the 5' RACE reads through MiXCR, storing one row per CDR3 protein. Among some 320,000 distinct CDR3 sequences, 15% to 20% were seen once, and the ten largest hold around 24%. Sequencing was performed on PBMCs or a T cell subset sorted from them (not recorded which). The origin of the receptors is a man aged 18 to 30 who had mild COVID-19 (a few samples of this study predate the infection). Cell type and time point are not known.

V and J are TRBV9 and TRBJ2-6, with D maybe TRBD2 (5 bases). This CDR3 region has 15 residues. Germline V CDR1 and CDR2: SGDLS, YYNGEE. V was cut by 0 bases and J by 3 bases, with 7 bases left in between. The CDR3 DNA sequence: TGTGCCAGCAGCGTAGAACGGGGTGGGGCCAACGTCCTGACTTTC. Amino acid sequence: CASSVERGGANVLTF.

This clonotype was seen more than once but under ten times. In nucleotides, the CDR3 is TGTGCCAGCAGACGCGACGGGACACCCCCTGAAGCTTTCTTT. The encoded protein is CASRRDGTPPEAFF. This chain connects TRBV6-5 to TRBJ1-1; TRBD1 is a possible D gene (6 bases). The CDR3 extends over 14 amino acids. The ends were cut back, 6 bases at V and 6 bases at J, with 17 bases in the middle. Germline assignment: CDR1 MNHEY and CDR2 SVGAGI.

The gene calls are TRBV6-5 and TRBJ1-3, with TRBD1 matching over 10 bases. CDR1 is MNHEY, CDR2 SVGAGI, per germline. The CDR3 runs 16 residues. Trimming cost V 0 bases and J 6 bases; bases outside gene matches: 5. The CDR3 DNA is TGTGCCAGCAGTTACTCGGTGACAGGGGGCGTAAACACCATATATTTT. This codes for CASSYSVTGGVNTIYF.

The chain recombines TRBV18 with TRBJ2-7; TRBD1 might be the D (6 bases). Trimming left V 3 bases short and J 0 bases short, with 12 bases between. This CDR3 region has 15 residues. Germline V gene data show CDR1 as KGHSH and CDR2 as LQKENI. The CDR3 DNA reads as TGTGCCAGCTCACCCTCTAGGGGGATCTCCTACGAGCAGTACGTC. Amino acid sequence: CASSPSRGISYEQYV.